The 9 T cell receptor beta chains reported below all come from one sample, sequenced in a study of identical twins. TCRdb fed the 5' RACE reads into MiXCR, producing one record per CDR3 protein. In the table there are about 290,000 distinct CDR3 sequences, 8.5% to 9.5% of which are singletons. In addition, the sample was reused for a study of yellow fever vaccine responses in identical twins.

Sequencing was done on a sample of CD8+ T cells sorted from blood. Receptor source: a woman between 18 and 29 years old in good health.

The chain employs TRBV20-1 and TRBJ2-7; D might be TRBD2 (5 bases). The CDR3 runs 16 residues. Trimming stripped 3 bases from V and 2 bases from J, with 20 bases between. The V gene's germline CDR1 is DFQATT and CDR2 SNEGSKA (reference sequence). The CDR3 region is CSASGSGSYLPYEQYF. The CDR3 nucleotides are TGCAGTGCTAGTGGGAGCGGTAGCTACTTACCCTACGAGCAGTACTTC.

This sequence joins TRBV6-2 or TRBV6-3 and TRBJ2-2; D tentatively reads TRBD1 or TRBD2 (5 bases each). Germline CDR1 MNHEY, CDR2 SVGEGT. This CDR3 comprises 15 residues. Trimming removed 2 bases from V and 4 bases from J, with 11 bases in between. CDR3 nucleotides: TGTGCCAGCAGTTACGAGGGGACCACCACCGGGGAGCTGTTTTTT. It is translated as CASSYEGTTTGELFF.

This rearrangement joins TRBV27 to TRBJ2-3, with TRBD1 matching 7 bases. The germline V gene has CDR1 MNHEY and CDR2 SMNVEV (reference sequence). This CDR3 has 16 residues. V shed 5 bases and J 2 bases; nucleotides not matched to a gene: 10. CDR3 in DNA: TGTGCCAGCAGTCCCGGGGCAGGGGGTATCACAGATACGCAGTATTTT. The encoded protein is CASSPGAGGITDTQYF.

This clonotype was seen more than once but under ten times. A read error may account for a junction end that differs from germline. The J gene is TRBJ2-7, the V gene TRBV12-3 or TRBV12-4; the match to TRBD1 covers 9 bases. The CDR3 runs to 14 residues. CDR3 DNA: TGTGCCAGCAGCACCGGGACAGGGACCCCTTCCCAGGTTTTC. Residues: CASSTGTGTPSQVF.

A few counts support this clonotype. The CDR3 region has the DNA TGCGCCAGCAGCCAAGAACCTAGCGAGAGAATGGATACGCAGTATTTT. Its protein is CASSQEPSERMDTQYF. V and J are TRBV4-3 and TRBJ2-3; a weak D match, TRBD2 (6 bases). This CDR3 contains 16 residues. Germline lookup yields CDR1 LGHNA and CDR2 YSLEER. The V end was cut by 0 bases, the J end by 6 bases, with 16 bases between.

This clonotype has at least ten counts. The rearrangement joins TRBV4-2 to TRBJ2-6, with no clear D. The CDR3 runs 17 residues. The V gene's germline CDR1 is LGHNA and CDR2 YNFKEQ. Trimming cost V 1 base and J 0 bases, with 10 bases left between them. This chain's CDR3 is CASSQVEEFSGANVLTF. CDR3 nucleotides: TGTGCCAGCAGCCAAGTTGAGGAATTCTCTGGGGCCAACGTCCTGACTTTC.

This clonotype has just a few counts. V and J are TRBV20-1 and TRBJ2-1; 10 bases are a match to TRBD2. CDR3 size: 14 residues. In germline, CDR1 is DFQATT, CDR2 SNEGSKA (reference sequence). V gave up 4 bases and J gave up 4 bases; unmatched junction bases: 4. Written as DNA, the CDR3 is TGCAGTGCTACCAAGCGGGAGGGATACAATGAGCAGTTCTTC. It is translated as CSATKREGYNEQFF.

The V gene is TRBV27, the J gene TRBJ2-7; 12 bases are shared with TRBD2. With 8 bases clipped from V and 7 bases from J, the junction kept 3 bases outside the gene matches. There are 12 residues in the CDR3. Germline V lookup: CDR1 MNHEY, CDR2 SMNVEV (reference sequence). CDR3 sequence: CASGLAGMEQYF. The CDR3 coding sequence is TGTGCCAGCGGACTAGCGGGGATGGAGCAGTACTTC.

The chain couples TRBV28 to TRBJ1-5; the D gene is possibly TRBD1 (6 bases). This CDR3 has 13 residues. CDR1 and CDR2 from the germline V gene are MDHEN and SYDVKM. V was trimmed by 7 bases and J by 2 bases, leaving 9 bases between them. The CDR3 DNA is TGTGCCAGCAAGGACAGTCGCAATCAGCCCCAGCATTTT. Translating gives CASKDSRNQPQHF.